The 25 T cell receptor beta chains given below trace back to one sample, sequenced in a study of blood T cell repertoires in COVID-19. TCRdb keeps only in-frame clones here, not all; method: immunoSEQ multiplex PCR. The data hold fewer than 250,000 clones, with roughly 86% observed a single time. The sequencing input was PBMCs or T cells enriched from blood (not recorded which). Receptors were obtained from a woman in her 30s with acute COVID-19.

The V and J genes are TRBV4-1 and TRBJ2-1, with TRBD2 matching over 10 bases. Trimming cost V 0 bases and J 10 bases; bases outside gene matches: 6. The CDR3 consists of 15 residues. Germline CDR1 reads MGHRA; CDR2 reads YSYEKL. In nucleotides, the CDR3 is TGCGCCAGCAGCCAAGAACAGCGGGGGGGCGAGGAGCAGTTCTTC. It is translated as CASSQEQRGGEEQFF.

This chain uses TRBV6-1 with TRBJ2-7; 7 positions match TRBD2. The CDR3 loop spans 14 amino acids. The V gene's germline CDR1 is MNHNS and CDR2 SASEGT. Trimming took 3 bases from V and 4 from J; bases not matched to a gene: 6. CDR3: CASSDSGGPYEQYF. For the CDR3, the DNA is TGTGCCAGCAGTGATTCGGGGGGTCCTTACGAGCAGTACTTC.

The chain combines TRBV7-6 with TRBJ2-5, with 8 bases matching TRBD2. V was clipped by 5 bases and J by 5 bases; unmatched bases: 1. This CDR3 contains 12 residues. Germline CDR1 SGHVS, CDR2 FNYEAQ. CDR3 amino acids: CASSRGGETQYF. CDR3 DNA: TGTGCCAGCAGCCGGGGGGGGGAGACCCAGTACTTC. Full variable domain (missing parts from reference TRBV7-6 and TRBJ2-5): GAGVSQSPRYKVTKRGQDVALRCDPISGHVSLYWYRQALGQGPEFLTYFNYEAQQDKSGLPNDRFSAERPEGSISTLTIQRTEQRDSAMYRCASSRGGETQYFGPGTRLLVL.

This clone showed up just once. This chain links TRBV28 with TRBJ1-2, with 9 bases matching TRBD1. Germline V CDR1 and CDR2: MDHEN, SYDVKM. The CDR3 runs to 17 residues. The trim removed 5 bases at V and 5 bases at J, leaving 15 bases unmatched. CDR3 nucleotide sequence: TGTGCCAGCAGTCCTTCCGGGACAGGGTTAATTCGGTATGGCTACACCTTC. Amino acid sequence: CASSPSGTGLIRYGYTF.

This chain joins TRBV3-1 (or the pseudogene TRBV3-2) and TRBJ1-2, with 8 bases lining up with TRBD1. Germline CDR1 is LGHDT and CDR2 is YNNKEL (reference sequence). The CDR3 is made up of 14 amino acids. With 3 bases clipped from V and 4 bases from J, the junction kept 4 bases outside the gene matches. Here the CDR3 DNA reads TGTGCCAGCAGCCACCAGGGGGCGACCTATGGCTACACCTTC. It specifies CASSHQGATYGYTF.

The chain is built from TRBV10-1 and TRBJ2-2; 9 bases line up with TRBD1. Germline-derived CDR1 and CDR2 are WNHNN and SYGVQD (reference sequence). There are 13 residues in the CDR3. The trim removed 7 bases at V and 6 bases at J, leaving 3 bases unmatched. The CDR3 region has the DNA TGCGCCAGCAAACGGACAGGGGCCGGGGAGCTGTTTTTT. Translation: CASKRTGAGELFF.

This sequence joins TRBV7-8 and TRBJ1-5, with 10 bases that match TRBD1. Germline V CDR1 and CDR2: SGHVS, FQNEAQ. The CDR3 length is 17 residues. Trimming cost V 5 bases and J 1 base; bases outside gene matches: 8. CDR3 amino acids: CASSPATGGRSNQPQHF. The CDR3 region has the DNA TGTGCCAGCAGCCCCGCGACAGGGGGCAGGAGCAATCAGCCCCAGCATTTT.

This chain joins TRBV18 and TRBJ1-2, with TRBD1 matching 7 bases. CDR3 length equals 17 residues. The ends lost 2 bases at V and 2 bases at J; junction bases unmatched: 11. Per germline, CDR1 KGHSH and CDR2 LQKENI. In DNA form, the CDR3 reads TGTGCCAGCTCACCATATGACAGGGCCCAGATGAACTATGGCTACACCTTC. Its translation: CASSPYDRAQMNYGYTF.

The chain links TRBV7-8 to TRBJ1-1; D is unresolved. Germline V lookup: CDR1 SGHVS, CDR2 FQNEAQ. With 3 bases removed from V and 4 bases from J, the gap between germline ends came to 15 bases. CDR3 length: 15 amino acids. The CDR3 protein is CASSLGSLMSTEAFF. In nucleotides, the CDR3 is TGTGCCAGCAGCTTGGGTAGCCTCATGAGCACTGAAGCTTTCTTT.

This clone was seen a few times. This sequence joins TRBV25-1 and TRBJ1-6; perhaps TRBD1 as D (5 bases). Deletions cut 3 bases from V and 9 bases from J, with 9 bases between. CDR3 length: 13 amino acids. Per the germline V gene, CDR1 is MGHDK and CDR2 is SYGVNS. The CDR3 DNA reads TGTGCCAGCAGTGATTTACAGGCTTCACCCCTCCACTTT. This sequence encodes CASSDLQASPLHF. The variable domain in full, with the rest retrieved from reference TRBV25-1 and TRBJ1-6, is EADIYQTPRYLVIGTGKKITLECSQTMGHDKMYWYQQDPGMELHLIHYSYGVNSTEKGDLSSESTVSRIRTEHFPLTLESARPSHTSQYLCASSDLQASPLHFGNGTRLTVT.

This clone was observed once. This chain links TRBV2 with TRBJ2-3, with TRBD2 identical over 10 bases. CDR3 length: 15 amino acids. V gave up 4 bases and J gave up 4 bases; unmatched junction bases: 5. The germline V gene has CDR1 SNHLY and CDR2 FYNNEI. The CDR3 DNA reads TGTGCCAGCAGTGCACAAGCGGGGGGGTCAGATACGCAGTATTTT. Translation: CASSAQAGGSDTQYF.

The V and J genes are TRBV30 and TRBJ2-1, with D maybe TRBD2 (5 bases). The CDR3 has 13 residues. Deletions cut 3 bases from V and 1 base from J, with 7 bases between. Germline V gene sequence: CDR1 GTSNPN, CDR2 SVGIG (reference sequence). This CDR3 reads CAWSPGSYNEQFF. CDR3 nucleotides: TGTGCCTGGAGCCCGGGATCCTACAATGAGCAGTTCTTC.

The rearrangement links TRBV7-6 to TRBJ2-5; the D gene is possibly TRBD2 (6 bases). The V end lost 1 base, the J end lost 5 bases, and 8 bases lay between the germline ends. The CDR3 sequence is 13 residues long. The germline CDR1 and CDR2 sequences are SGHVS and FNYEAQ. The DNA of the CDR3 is TGTGCCAGCAGCTTAGTTCGGGGGGAGACCCAGTACTTC. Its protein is CASSLVRGETQYF.

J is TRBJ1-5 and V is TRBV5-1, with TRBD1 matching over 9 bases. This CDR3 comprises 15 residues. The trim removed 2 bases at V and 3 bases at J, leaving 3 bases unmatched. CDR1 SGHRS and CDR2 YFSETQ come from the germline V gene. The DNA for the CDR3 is TGCGCCAGCAGCTTACGGACAGGGGACAATCAGCCCCAGCATTTT. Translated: CASSLRTGDNQPQHF.

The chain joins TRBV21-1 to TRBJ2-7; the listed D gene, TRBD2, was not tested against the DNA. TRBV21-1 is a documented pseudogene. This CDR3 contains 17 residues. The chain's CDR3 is CASSTPGTSGGAYEQYF. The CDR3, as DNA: TGTGCCAGCAGTACGCCGGGGACTAGCGGGGGGGCCTACGAGCAGTACTTC.

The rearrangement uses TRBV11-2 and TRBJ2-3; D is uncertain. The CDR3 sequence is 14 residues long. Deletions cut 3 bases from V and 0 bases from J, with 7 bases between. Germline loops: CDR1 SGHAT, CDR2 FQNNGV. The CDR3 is CASSLARSTDTQYF. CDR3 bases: TGTGCCAGCAGCTTGGCGCGGAGCACAGATACGCAGTATTTT. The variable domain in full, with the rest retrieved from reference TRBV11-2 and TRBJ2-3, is EAGVAQSPRYKIIEKRQSVAFWCNPISGHATLYWYQQILGQGPKLLIQFQNNGVVDDSQLPKDRFSAERLKGVDSTLKIQPAKLEDSAVYLCASSLARSTDTQYFGPGTRLTVL.

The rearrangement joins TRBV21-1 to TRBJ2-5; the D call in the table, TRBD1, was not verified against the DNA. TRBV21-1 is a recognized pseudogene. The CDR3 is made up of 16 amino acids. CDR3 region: CASSNPQGRIQETQYF. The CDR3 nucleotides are TGTGCCAGCAGCAATCCCCAGGGAAGAATCCAAGAGACCCAGTACTTC.

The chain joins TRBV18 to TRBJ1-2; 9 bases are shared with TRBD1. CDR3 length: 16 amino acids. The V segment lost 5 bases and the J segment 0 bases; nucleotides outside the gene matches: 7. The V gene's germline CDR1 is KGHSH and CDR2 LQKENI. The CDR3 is CASSRGTGRANYGYTF. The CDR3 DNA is TGTGCCAGCTCAAGAGGGACAGGGCGAGCTAACTATGGCTACACCTTC.

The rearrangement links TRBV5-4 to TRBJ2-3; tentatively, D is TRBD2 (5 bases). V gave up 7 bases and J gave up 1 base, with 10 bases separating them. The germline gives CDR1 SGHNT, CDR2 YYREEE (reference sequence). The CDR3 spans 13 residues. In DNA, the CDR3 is TGTGCCAGCGAGACGAGGGGCACAGATACGCAGTATTTT. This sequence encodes CASETRGTDTQYF. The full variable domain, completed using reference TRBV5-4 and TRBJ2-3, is ETGVTQSPTHLIKTRGQQVTLRCSSQSGHNTVSWYQQALGQGPQFIFQYYREEENGRGNFPPRFSGLQFPNYSSELNVNALELDDSALYLCASETRGTDTQYFGPGTRLTVL.

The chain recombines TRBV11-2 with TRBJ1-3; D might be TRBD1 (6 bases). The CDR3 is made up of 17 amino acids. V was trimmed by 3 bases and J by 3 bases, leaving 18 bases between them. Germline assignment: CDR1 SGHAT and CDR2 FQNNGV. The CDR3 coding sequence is TGTGCCAGCAGCTTTCTTCTGGGGGCACCGAATGGAAACACCATATATTTT. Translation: CASSFLLGAPNGNTIYF.

DNA of the CDR3: TGTGCCAGCAGCCAAAACGAGGGGGATAATCAGCCCCAGCATTTT. It encodes CASSQNEGDNQPQHF. This rearrangement joins TRBV4-2 to TRBJ1-5, with D possibly matching TRBD1 (6 bases). Looked up from germline, CDR1 is LGHNA and CDR2 is YNFKEQ. V shed 2 bases and J shed 4 bases, with 12 bases lying between them. There are 15 residues in the CDR3.

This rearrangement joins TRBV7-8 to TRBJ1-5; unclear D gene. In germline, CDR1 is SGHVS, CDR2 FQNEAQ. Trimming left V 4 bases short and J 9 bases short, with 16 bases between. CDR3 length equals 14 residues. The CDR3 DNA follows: TGTGCCAGCAGCTCCGATATTCCTGGAGGGCCCCAGCATTTT. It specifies CASSSDIPGGPQHF.

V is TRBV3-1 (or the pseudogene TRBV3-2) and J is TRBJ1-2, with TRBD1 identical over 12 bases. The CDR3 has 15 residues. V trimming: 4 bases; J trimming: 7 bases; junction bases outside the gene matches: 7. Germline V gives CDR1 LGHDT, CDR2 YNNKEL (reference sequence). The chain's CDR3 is CASSPWDRGPGGYTF. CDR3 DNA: TGTGCCAGCAGCCCCTGGGACAGGGGGCCTGGTGGCTACACCTTC.

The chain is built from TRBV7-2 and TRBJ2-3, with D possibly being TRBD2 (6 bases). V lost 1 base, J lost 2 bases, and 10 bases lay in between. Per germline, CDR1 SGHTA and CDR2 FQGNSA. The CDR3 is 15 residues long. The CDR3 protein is CASSLGAGFTDTQYF. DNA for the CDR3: TGTGCCAGCAGCTTAGGGGCGGGGTTCACAGATACGCAGTATTTT. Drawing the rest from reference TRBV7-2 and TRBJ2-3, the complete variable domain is GAGVSQSPSNKVTEKGKDVELRCDPISGHTALYWYRQSLGQGLEFLIYFQGNSAPDKSGLPSDRFSAERTGGSVSTLTIQRTQQEDSAVYLCASSLGAGFTDTQYFGPGTRLTVL.

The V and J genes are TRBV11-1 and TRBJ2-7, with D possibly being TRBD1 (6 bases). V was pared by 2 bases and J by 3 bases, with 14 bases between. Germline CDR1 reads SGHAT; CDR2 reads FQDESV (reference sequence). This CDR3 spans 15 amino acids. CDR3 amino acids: CASSLPRTALYEQYF. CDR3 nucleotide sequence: TGTGCCAGCAGCTTACCCCGGACAGCTCTCTACGAGCAGTACTTC. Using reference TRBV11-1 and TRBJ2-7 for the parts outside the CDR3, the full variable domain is EAEVAQSPRYKITEKSQAVAFWCDPISGHATLYWYRQILGQGPELLVQFQDESVVDDSQLPKDRFSAERLKGVDSTLKIQPAELGDSAMYLCASSLPRTALYEQYFGPGTRLTVT.